One and the same sample provided the 5 T cell receptor beta chains below, sequenced in a study of tumor and adjacent non-tumor tissue in lung cancer. TCRbeta libraries were built with three rounds of nested PCR, modified from ARM-PCR. TCRdb fed the multiplex PCR reads into MiXCR, producing one record per CDR3 protein. Of some 120,000 distinct CDR3 sequences detected, around three fifths appear once; the ten largest clones hold 9.5% to 15%. RNA was extracted from bulk tissue without any cell sorting. The material sequenced was lung tumor tissue. The origin of the receptors is a man aged 30 to 39 with non-small cell lung cancer.

This clonotype showed up many times. V usage is TRBV4-2 and J usage is TRBJ2-5; 8 bases are shared with TRBD2. The J segment lost 2 bases and the V segment lost 0 bases, leaving 2 bases of the junction unmatched. Germline V CDR1 and CDR2: LGHNA, YNFKEQ. The CDR3 sequence is 15 residues long. CDR3 protein: CASSQDTGGQETQYF. The CDR3, as DNA: TGTGCCAGCAGCCAAGATACGGGAGGGCAAGAGACCCAGTACTTC.

This clonotype came up a few times. This chain connects TRBV7-3 to TRBJ2-7; D uncertain. Trimming removed 1 base from V and 1 base from J, with 11 bases in between. This CDR3 has 15 residues. CDR1 is SGHTA and CDR2 is FQGTGA in the germline V gene. The CDR3 spells CASSLMTGGSYEQYF. In nucleotides, the CDR3 is TGTGCCAGCAGCTTAATGACGGGCGGATCCTACGAGCAGTACTTC. The whole variable domain, filled in from reference TRBV7-3 and TRBJ2-7, reads GAGVSQTPSNKVTEKGKYVELRCDPISGHTALYWYRQSLGQGPEFLIYFQGTGAADDSGLPNDRFFAVRPEGSVSTLKIQRTERGDSAVYLCASSLMTGGSYEQYFGPGTRLTVT.

This clonotype has at least ten counts. CDR3 coding DNA: TGTGCCAGCAGTTACTTTCCCGACAGGGAGGGTGGCTACACCTTC. Its translation: CASSYFPDREGGYTF. V and J are TRBV6-6 and TRBJ1-2; 7 positions agree with TRBD1. V lost 1 base, J lost 7 bases, and 9 bases stayed unmatched. The CDR3 totals 15 residues. From germline, CDR1 is MNHNY and CDR2 SVGAGI (reference sequence).

This clonotype was counted at least ten times. The rearrangement links TRBV29-1 to TRBJ2-1; 7 bases align to TRBD2. Trimming removed 3 bases from V and 10 bases from J; junction bases left unmatched: 15. This CDR3 comprises 15 residues. Germline CDR1 reads SQVTM; CDR2 reads ANQGSEA. CDR3 amino acids: CSVESSLAGLREQFF. CDR3 DNA sequence: TGCAGCGTTGAGAGTAGCTTAGCGGGTTTACGAGAGCAGTTCTTC.

The sample holds one count of this clonotype. A clone one base away is much larger, so this may be a read error. The CDR3 DNA sequence: TGTGCCAGCAGGTTACGTGGCGGCAGCTTTTACAATGAGCAGTTCTTC. Its protein product is CASRLRGGSFYNEQFF. V usage is TRBV12-3 or TRBV12-4 and J usage is TRBJ2-1; unclear D gene. Trimming removed 6 bases at V and 4 bases at J, with 19 bases between. The CDR3 loop spans 16 amino acids.